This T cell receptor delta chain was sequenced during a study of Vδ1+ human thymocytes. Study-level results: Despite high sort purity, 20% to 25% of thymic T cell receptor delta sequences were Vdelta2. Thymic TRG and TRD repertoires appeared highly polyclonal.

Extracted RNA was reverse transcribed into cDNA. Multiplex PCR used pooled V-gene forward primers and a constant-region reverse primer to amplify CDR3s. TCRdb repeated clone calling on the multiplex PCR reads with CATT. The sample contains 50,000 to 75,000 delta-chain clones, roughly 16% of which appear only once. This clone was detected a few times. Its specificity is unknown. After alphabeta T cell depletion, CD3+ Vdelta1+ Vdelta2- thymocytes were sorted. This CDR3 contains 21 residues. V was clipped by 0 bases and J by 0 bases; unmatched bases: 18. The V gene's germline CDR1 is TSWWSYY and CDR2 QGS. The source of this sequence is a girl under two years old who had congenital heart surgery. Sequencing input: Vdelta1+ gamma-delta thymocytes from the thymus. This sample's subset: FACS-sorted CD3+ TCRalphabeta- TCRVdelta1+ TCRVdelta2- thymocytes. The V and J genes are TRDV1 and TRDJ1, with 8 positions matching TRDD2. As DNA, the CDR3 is TGTGCTCTTGGGGAACTTGGCGGCTTCCTACGGGGCTGGTTATACACCGATAAACTCATCTTT. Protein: CALGELGGFLRGWLYTDKLIF.